The sequence of this T cell receptor beta chain was determined in a study of blood T cell repertoires in COVID-19. Background on the study: Sites across the United States, Italy and Spain contributed samples from acute and convalescent COVID-19. In each case, the material was cDNA or gDNA derived from T cells, B-cell-depleted T cells, or PBMCs.

The CDR3 contains 14 residues. The V segment lost 2 bases and the J segment 10 bases; nucleotides outside the gene matches: 3. From germline, CDR1 is WNHNN and CDR2 SYGVQD (reference sequence). In the authors' methods: From reference gene primer amplification, estimates of nucleated cell counts were derived. TCRdb's table, derived via immunoSEQ multiplex PCR, lists solely in-frame clones and lacks some. The D gene and trimming were derived from the DNA, and the V and J assignments and clone size from that table. The sample lists 140,000 or so clones; approximately 85% were seen once. The chain links TRBV10-1 to TRBJ2-3; 13 bases fit TRBD2. What was sequenced was peripheral blood. This clonotype originated in a man aged 50-60 years with acute or convalescent COVID-19. CDR3 sequence: CASSEGTSGIAQYF. The CDR3 DNA is TGCGCCAGCAGTGAGGGGACTAGCGGGATTGCGCAGTATTTT.